Presented here are 17 T cell receptor beta chains from one specimen sequenced in a study of T cells expressing NK-cell markers. TCRdb reprocessed the 5' RACE reads and stores each CDR3 protein as one record, lacking DNA. This repertoire includes fewer than 400,000 distinct CDR3 sequences. Sequencing was performed on blood T cells: a sorted CD56 or NKG2C T cell subset, CD4+ or CD8+ T cells, or bulk PBMC T cells (not recorded which). The source of these receptors is a woman in her forties or fifties in good health.

This chain links TRBV2 with TRBJ1-1; lacking DNA, the TRBD1 call made by TCRdb goes unchecked. Germline V gives CDR1 SNHLY, CDR2 FYNNEI. CDR3 size: 14 residues. The CDR3 loop reads CASSGIQGDTEAFF.

CDR3 residues: CSARDPSGRGNQPQHF. The chain couples TRBV20-1 to TRBJ1-5; TCRdb returns TRBD1, unconfirmable since there is no DNA. CDR1 is DFQATT, CDR2 SNEGSKA, per germline (reference sequence). This CDR3 has 16 amino acids.

V gene TRBV4-1 combines with J gene TRBJ1-1; there is no DNA to check the TCRdb D call of TRBD1. Germline assignment: CDR1 MGHRA and CDR2 YSYEKL. There are 15 residues in the CDR3. The CDR3 reads CASSPPGGKNTEAFF.

The chain combines TRBV11-3 with TRBJ2-1; TCRdb names TRBD1, which stays unverified in the absence of DNA. CDR3 length: 15 residues. In germline, CDR1 is SGHNT, CDR2 YENEEA. The CDR3: CASSFTGVAYNEQFF.

The chain recombines TRBV24-1 with TRBJ2-7. The V gene's germline CDR1 is KGHDR and CDR2 SFDVKD. The CDR3 is made up of 15 amino acids. CDR3 protein: CATSDPSVNPYEQYF.

The J gene is TRBJ1-1, the V gene TRBV12-3 or TRBV12-4; TCRdb's assignment of TRBD1 cannot be checked, as there is no DNA. This CDR3 has 15 residues. The CDR3: CASRLRTALNTEAFF.

The chain combines TRBV5-8 with TRBJ2-2; without DNA, the TCRdb call of TRBD1 cannot be checked. The CDR3 consists of 15 residues. CDR1 is SGHTS and CDR2 is YDEGEE in the germline V gene. CDR3 region: CASSFRGVHTGELFF.

This rearrangement joins TRBV12-3 or TRBV12-4 to TRBJ1-5; the TRBD1 assignment by TCRdb is unverifiable without DNA. There are 15 residues in the CDR3. CDR3 sequence: CASSLRGSGNQPQHF.

The rearrangement links TRBV5-1 to TRBJ2-3; the D gene TCRdb calls, TRBD2, cannot be checked with no DNA. There are 17 residues in the CDR3. Germline values: CDR1 SGHRS, CDR2 YFSETQ. The CDR3: CASSRWSLASGTDTQYF.

CDR3: CASSLGLTRAKNIQYF. This sequence joins TRBV13 and TRBJ2-4; TCRdb's D call of TRBD2 is untestable without DNA. This CDR3 is 16 amino acids long. Germline V gene sequence: CDR1 PRHDT, CDR2 FYEKMQ (reference sequence).

This rearrangement joins TRBV6-6 to TRBJ2-3; TCRdb's D call, TRBD2, is unchecked because there is no DNA. CDR3 length equals 17 residues. Germline V gene lookup returns CDR1 MNHNY and CDR2 SVGAGI (reference sequence). CDR3 region: CASSPNSLAGLTDTQYF.

This CDR3 is CSVGTPRTSGSLADEQYF. The chain joins TRBV29-1 to TRBJ2-7; TCRdb names TRBD2, which stays unverified in the absence of DNA. This CDR3 has 18 residues. Germline V gene data show CDR1 as SQVTM and CDR2 as ANQGSEA.

The J gene is TRBJ2-1, the V gene TRBV20-1; TCRdb indicates TRBD2, and absent DNA this call remains unverified. CDR1 and CDR2 (germline): DFQATT, SNEGSKA (reference sequence). The CDR3 has 16 residues. CDR3 sequence: CSARDPSGLASNEQFF.

The rearrangement uses TRBV3-1 and TRBJ2-2; TCRdb indicates TRBD1, and absent DNA this call remains unverified. The CDR3 length is 16 residues. CDR1 and CDR2 from the germline V gene are LGHDT and YNNKEL (reference sequence). The CDR3 loop reads CASSPDRVGRTGELFF.

This chain connects TRBV20-1 to TRBJ2-3; TCRdb picks TRBD1, but there is no DNA to check that call. The germline V gene has CDR1 DFQATT and CDR2 SNEGSKA (reference sequence). This CDR3 is 13 amino acids long. CDR3 region: CSSRGFSTDTQYF.

This sequence joins TRBV19 and TRBJ1-4. The CDR3 extends over 14 amino acids. Per germline, CDR1 LNHDA and CDR2 SQIVND (reference sequence). CDR3 in amino acids: CASSIRAPNEKLFF.

The J gene is TRBJ2-2, the V gene TRBV3-1; TCRdb returns TRBD2, unconfirmable since there is no DNA. Germline V CDR1 and CDR2: LGHDT, YNNKEL (reference sequence). CDR3 size: 18 residues. CDR3 amino acids: CASSQPGLAGENTGELFF.